The present TCR beta chain was sequenced within a study of T cell repertoires in cytomegalovirus infection. This clonotype came up many times. Its antigen is unidentified. CDR3 length: 18 residues. Germline V gene sequence: CDR1 MDHEN, CDR2 SYDVKM. The V and J ends lost 1 base and 6 bases, in that order; junction bases with no gene match: 14. TCRdb fed the reads into MiXCR, producing one record per CDR3 protein. The data contain more than 250,000 distinct CDR3 sequences, 20% to 30% of them singletons. The genes are TRBV28 and TRBJ2-5; 10 bases match TRBD2. The clonotype comes from a human donor in good health (CMV status not recorded). Some clones in this sample may be carry-over from other donors' samples. The sample in question was cultured PBMCs, obtained from culture after CMV antigen stimulation. This CDR3 reads CASSLLGGSGRNGKTQYF. CDR3 sequence (DNA): TGTGCCAGCAGTTTATTGGGTGGTAGCGGGAGGAACGGGAAGACCCAGTACTTC.